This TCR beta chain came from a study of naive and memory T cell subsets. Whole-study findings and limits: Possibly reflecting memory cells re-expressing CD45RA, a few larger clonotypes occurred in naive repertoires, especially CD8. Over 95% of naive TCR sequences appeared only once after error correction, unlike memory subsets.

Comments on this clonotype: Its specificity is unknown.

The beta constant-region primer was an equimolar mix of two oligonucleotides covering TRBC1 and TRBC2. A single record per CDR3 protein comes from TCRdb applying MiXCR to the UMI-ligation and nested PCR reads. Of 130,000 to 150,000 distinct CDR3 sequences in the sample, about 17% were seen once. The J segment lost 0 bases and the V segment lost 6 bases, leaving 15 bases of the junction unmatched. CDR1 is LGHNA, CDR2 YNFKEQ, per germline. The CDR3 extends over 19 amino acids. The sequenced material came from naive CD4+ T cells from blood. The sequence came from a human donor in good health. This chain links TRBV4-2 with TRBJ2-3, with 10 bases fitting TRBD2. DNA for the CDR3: TGTGCCAGCAGACCCGGACTAGCGGCGTCAATTCCTAGCACAGATACGCAGTATTTT. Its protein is CASRPGLAASIPSTDTQYF.